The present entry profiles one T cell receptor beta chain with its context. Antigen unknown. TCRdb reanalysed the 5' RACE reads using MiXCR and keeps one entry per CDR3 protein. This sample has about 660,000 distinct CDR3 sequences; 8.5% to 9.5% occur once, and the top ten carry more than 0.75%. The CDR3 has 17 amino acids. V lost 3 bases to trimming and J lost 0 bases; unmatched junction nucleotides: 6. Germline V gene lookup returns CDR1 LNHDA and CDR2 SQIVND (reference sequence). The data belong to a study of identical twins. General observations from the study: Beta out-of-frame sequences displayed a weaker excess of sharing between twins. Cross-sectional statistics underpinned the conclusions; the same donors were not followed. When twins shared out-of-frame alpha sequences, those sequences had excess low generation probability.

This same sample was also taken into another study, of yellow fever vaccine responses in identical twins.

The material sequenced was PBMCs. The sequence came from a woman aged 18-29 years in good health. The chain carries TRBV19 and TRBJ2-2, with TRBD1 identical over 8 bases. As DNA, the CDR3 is TGTGCCAGTAGTATTGGGGGGACAGGAGCGAACACCGGGGAGCTGTTTTTT. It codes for CASSIGGTGANTGELFF.